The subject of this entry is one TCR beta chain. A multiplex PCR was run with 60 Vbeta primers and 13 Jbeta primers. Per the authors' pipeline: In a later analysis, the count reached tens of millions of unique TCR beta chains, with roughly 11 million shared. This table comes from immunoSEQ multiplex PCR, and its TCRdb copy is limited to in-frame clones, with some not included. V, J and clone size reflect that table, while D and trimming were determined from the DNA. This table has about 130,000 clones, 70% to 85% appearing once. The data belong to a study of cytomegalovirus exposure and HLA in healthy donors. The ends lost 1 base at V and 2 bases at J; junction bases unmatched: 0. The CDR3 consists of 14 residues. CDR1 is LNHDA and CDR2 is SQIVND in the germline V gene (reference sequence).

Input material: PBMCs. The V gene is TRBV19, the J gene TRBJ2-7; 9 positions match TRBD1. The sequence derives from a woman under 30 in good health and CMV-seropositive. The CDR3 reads CASSIGTGAYEQYF. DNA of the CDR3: TGTGCCAGTAGTATAGGGACAGGGGCCTACGAGCAGTACTTC. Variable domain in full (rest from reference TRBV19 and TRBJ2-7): DGGITQSPKYLFRKEGQNVTLSCEQNLNHDAMYWYRQDPGQGLRLIYYSQIVNDFQKGDIAEGYSVSREKKESFPLTVTSAQKNPTAFYLCASSIGTGAYEQYFGPGTRLTVT.